The present T cell receptor beta chain was sequenced within a study of T cells after somatic rescue of genetic block. Measured with immunoSEQ multiplex PCR; TCRdb has only the in-frame clones, and not every one. The sample includes under 150,000 clones, around 90% of them seen just once. Looked up from germline, CDR1 is KGHSH and CDR2 is LQKENI. V lost 3 bases and J lost 4; bases outside the gene matches: 3. This CDR3 is built from 15 residues. The chain links TRBV18 to TRBJ1-2; TRBD1 matches at 12 bases. The sample consisted of peripheral blood mononuclear cells (PBMCs). The sequence derives from a woman between 18 and 29 years old. CDR3: CASSPGTGGSYGYTF. CDR3 nucleotides: TGTGCCAGCTCACCGGGGACAGGGGGCAGCTATGGCTACACCTTC.